What follows is one T cell receptor beta chain and its context. Authors' analysis steps: Amplification of reference gene primers was used by the study to estimate nucleated cell counts. Sequencing was performed with immunoSEQ multiplex PCR; in TCRdb, only in-frame clones are kept and a portion is missing. V and J calls and clone size come straight from that table; D and trimming were deduced from the DNA. The sample consists of some 200,000 clones, about 90% of them appearing once. J was trimmed by 5 bases and V by 5 bases; bases with no gene match: 6. CDR3 length: 13 residues. The germline V gene encodes CDR1 SEHNR and CDR2 FQNEAQ (reference sequence). This specimen belongs to a study of blood T cell repertoires in COVID-19. Looking at the study overall: Whether acute or convalescent, the COVID-19 samples came from the United States, Italy and Spain. T cells, B-cell-depleted T cells, or PBMCs provided the cDNA or gDNA that served as material.

This sequence joins TRBV7-9 and TRBJ2-7; 7 bases are a match to TRBD1. This clonotype was obtained from a woman between 70 and 85 years old with acute or convalescent COVID-19. The sequenced sample was peripheral blood. CDR3 region: CASSAFTGDEQYF. The CDR3 region has the DNA TGTGCCAGCAGCGCCTTTACAGGGGACGAGCAGTACTTC.